One sample yielded the 28 T cell receptor beta chains listed below, sequenced in a study of PD-1 blockade in classical Hodgkin lymphoma. TCRdb's copy holds only in-frame clones and misses some; the assay was immunoSEQ multiplex PCR. The table lists 9,500 to 12,000 clones, about four fifths of them singletons. All the patients suffered relapse after autologous stem cell transplantation, and brentuximab vedotin exposure differed. CD8+ T cells were isolated from thawed PBMCs by magnetic negative selection. Here the sequenced sample was CD8+ T cells from blood, taken at baseline. Receptor source: a human donor with classical Hodgkin lymphoma.

This clone was recorded a few times. The chain uses TRBV12-2 and TRBJ2-7; the DNA was not compared with TRBD2, the D call given in the table. TRBV12-2 is labeled a pseudogene. CDR3 length: 15 amino acids. CDR3 protein: CASRLVQRINNEQYF. The CDR3 DNA follows: TGTGCAAGTCGCTTAGTTCAGCGCATAAACAACGAGCAGTACTTC.

This rearrangement joins TRBV11-2 to TRBJ2-1; D assignment may be TRBD1 or TRBD2 (6 bases each). The germline V gene encodes CDR1 SGHAT and CDR2 FQNNGV. The germline V and J ends were trimmed by 4 bases and 4 bases, with 17 bases remaining between them. CDR3 length: 16 amino acids. In DNA, the CDR3 is TGTGCCAGCAGCTCCCCCAGGGGCGGGACTTACAATGAGCAGTTCTTC. This codes for CASSSPRGGTYNEQFF. Complete variable domain (other parts from reference TRBV11-2 and TRBJ2-1): EAGVAQSPRYKIIEKRQSVAFWCNPISGHATLYWYQQILGQGPKLLIQFQNNGVVDDSQLPKDRFSAERLKGVDSTLKIQPAKLEDSAVYLCASSSPRGGTYNEQFFGPGTRLTVL.

The table lists this clone with a count of one. V gene TRBV9 combines with J gene TRBJ2-3, with 9 bases matching TRBD1. Looked up from germline, CDR1 is SGDLS and CDR2 is YYNGEE. Germline trimming cut 7 bases from V and 5 bases from J; bases unmatched to any gene: 11. The CDR3 extends over 15 amino acids. The CDR3 nucleotides are TGTGCCAGCGGCGGAACAGGGGGCATTGGAGATACGCAGTATTTT. Translating it yields CASGGTGGIGDTQYF.

The chain couples TRBV30 to TRBJ2-7, with no clear D. Germline CDR1 and CDR2: GTSNPN and SVGIG (reference sequence). Trimming stripped 2 bases from V and 6 bases from J, with 11 bases between. The CDR3 is made up of 12 amino acids. CDR3 in DNA: TGTGCCTGGAGTCCTGTCTTAGGCGAGCAGTACTTC. This translates into CAWSPVLGEQYF.

The sample holds a few counts of this clone. J is TRBJ2-7 and V is TRBV7-9; TRBD2 is a possible D gene (6 bases). CDR1 is SEHNR and CDR2 is FQNEAQ in the germline V gene (reference sequence). The CDR3 runs 15 residues. V gave up 1 base and J gave up 2 bases, with 12 bases separating them. The CDR3 loop reads CASSLDPSAAYEQYF. DNA for the CDR3: TGTGCCAGCAGCTTAGACCCTAGCGCGGCCTACGAGCAGTACTTC.

The chain is built from TRBV7-6 and TRBJ2-7; the D call may be TRBD1 or TRBD2 (5 bases each). Trimming cost V 4 bases and J 3 bases, with 16 bases left between them. Germline values: CDR1 SGHVS, CDR2 FNYEAQ. The CDR3 has 15 residues. CDR3 loop: CASSSGRDPIYEQYF. The CDR3 nucleotides read TGTGCCAGCAGCTCCGGACGGGACCCTATCTACGAGCAGTACTTC.

The chain carries TRBV18 and TRBJ1-1; TRBD1 agrees at 7 bases. The CDR3 spans 12 residues. Germline V gene sequence: CDR1 KGHSH, CDR2 LQKENI. V lost 6 bases to trimming and J lost 4 bases; unmatched junction nucleotides: 2. The CDR3 DNA reads as TGTGCCAGCTCGACAGGGCGCACTGAAGCTTTCTTT. Translated, it gives CASSTGRTEAFF.

V and J are TRBV18 and TRBJ2-2; TRBD1 matches at 8 bases. The germline V gene encodes CDR1 KGHSH and CDR2 LQKENI. This CDR3 is built from 16 residues. V lost 3 bases and J lost 3; bases outside the gene matches: 6. The CDR3 DNA is TGTGCCAGCTCACCCTCCAGGGGGCTAGACACCGGGGAGCTGTTTTTT. It translates to CASSPSRGLDTGELFF.

This rearrangement joins TRBV18 to TRBJ2-2, with D maybe TRBD1 (5 bases). The CDR3 extends over 15 amino acids. In germline, CDR1 is KGHSH, CDR2 LQKENI. The ends were cut back, 3 bases at V and 7 bases at J, with 15 bases in the middle. The CDR3 nucleotides read TGTGCCAGCTCACCCCGAGACAGTACCGACGGGGAGCTGTTTTTT. Amino acids: CASSPRDSTDGELFF.

This rearrangement joins TRBV14 to TRBJ2-7, with 13 positions matching TRBD2. The CDR3 length is 16 residues. J gave up 6 bases and V 0 bases, and 5 bases lay outside the gene matches. The germline V gene encodes CDR1 SGHDN and CDR2 FVKESK. CDR3 residues: CASSQDWGLAGREQYF. CDR3 nucleotides: TGTGCCAGCAGCCAAGATTGGGGACTAGCGGGACGCGAGCAGTACTTC.

This clone was detected once. V usage is TRBV6-5 and J usage is TRBJ2-7; tentative D call: TRBD1 (5 bases). The length of the CDR3 is 14 residues. Germline loops: CDR1 MNHEY, CDR2 SVGAGI. V was cut by 6 bases and J by 5 bases, with 17 bases left in between. DNA for the CDR3: TGTGCCAGCAGCCACAGTCCTGAAGGGGACGAGCAGTACTTC. Its protein product is CASSHSPEGDEQYF.

In its sample, this clone is medium-sized (0.01 to 0.1%). The chain combines TRBV6-1 with TRBJ2-5; D might be TRBD1 (6 bases). The V end was cut by 6 bases, the J end by 1 base, with 12 bases between. CDR1 and CDR2 from the germline V gene are MNHNS and SASEGT. The CDR3 is 14 amino acids. This CDR3 reads CASSSWGPQETQYF. DNA of the CDR3: TGTGCCAGCAGCTCCTGGGGGCCCCAAGAGACCCAGTACTTC.

The V gene is TRBV6-5, the J gene TRBJ1-4; TRBD1 is a possible D gene (5 bases). This CDR3 is built from 15 residues. Trimming cost V 5 bases and J 0 bases, with 10 bases left between them. Per germline, CDR1 MNHEY and CDR2 SVGAGI. CDR3 amino acids: CASSLRQPTNEKLFF. In DNA, the CDR3 is TGTGCCAGCAGTCTTCGACAGCCAACTAATGAAAAACTGTTTTTT.

The rearrangement joins TRBV5-5 to TRBJ2-7; no definite D call. This CDR3 region has 13 residues. Germline V gene lookup returns CDR1 SGHKS and CDR2 YYEKEE (reference sequence). Trimming took 3 bases from V and 2 from J, leaving 9 bases between them. Written as DNA, the CDR3 is TGTGCCAGCAGCTGGGCCCTAGCCTACGAGCAGTACTTC. This encodes CASSWALAYEQYF.

The chain joins TRBV19 to TRBJ2-1, with 8 bases aligning to TRBD2. This CDR3 comprises 15 residues. The trim removed 5 bases at V and 4 bases at J, leaving 7 bases unmatched. Germline V gene data show CDR1 as LNHDA and CDR2 as SQIVND (reference sequence). The CDR3 protein is CASSLLSGGYNEQFF. CDR3 in DNA: TGTGCCAGTAGTTTACTTTCGGGAGGGTACAATGAGCAGTTCTTC.

The V gene is TRBV2, the J gene TRBJ2-5; D ambiguous. V lost 6 bases and J lost 1, with 3 bases in between. CDR3 length equals 11 residues. Germline values: CDR1 SNHLY, CDR2 FYNNEI. The DNA of the CDR3 is TGTGCCAGCAGCGCCCAAGAGACCCAGTACTTC. This codes for CASSAQETQYF.

The V call is TRBV11-2, the J call TRBJ2-1; D may be TRBD1 (6 bases). CDR1 is SGHAT and CDR2 is FQNNGV in the germline V gene. This CDR3 is built from 16 residues. V dropped 0 bases and J dropped 8 bases, with 17 bases sitting between them. This chain's CDR3 is CASSLDPGGFIHEQFF. CDR3 nucleotide sequence: TGTGCCAGCAGCTTAGATCCTGGGGGCTTTATCCATGAGCAGTTCTTC.

The CDR3 DNA reads as TGCGCCAGCAGCTTGGGACAGGGTAACTATGGCTACACCTTC. Residues: CASSLGQGNYGYTF. The genes are TRBV5-1 and TRBJ1-2; 7 nucleotides agree with TRBD1. This CDR3 spans 14 amino acids. Germline V lookup: CDR1 SGHRS, CDR2 YFSETQ. The trim removed 0 bases at V and 1 base at J, leaving 0 bases unmatched.

This clone showed up just a few times. This rearrangement joins TRBV4-2 to TRBJ1-2; 9 bases line up with TRBD1. Germline CDR1 LGHNA, CDR2 YNFKEQ. The CDR3 is made up of 18 amino acids. J gave up 5 bases and V 0 bases, and 13 bases lay outside the gene matches. Here the CDR3 DNA reads TGTGCCAGCAGCCAAGAGGCGCTCGGGACAGGGAGCCCATATGGCTACACCTTC. This translates into CASSQEALGTGSPYGYTF.

This chain links TRBV6-1 with TRBJ1-2, with D tentatively TRBD1 (6 bases). Trimming removed 1 base from V and 8 bases from J, with 26 bases in between. The CDR3 totals 18 residues. Germline assignment: CDR1 MNHNS and CDR2 SASEGT. The CDR3 sequence is CASSEDGFTGYAVEGYTF. The CDR3 region has the DNA TGTGCCAGCAGTGAAGATGGTTTTACAGGGTATGCAGTAGAAGGCTACACCTTC.

J is TRBJ2-3 and V is TRBV7-9; D is undetermined. V lost 3 bases, J lost 2 bases, and 12 bases lay in between. The germline CDR1 and CDR2 sequences are SEHNR and FQNEAQ (reference sequence). This CDR3 comprises 15 residues. For the CDR3, the DNA is TGTGCCAGCAGCTTTTATCTAGACCCCACAGATACGCAGTATTTT. Amino acids: CASSFYLDPTDTQYF.

This clone turned up a few times. The V and J genes are TRBV19 and TRBJ1-1; D possibly corresponds to TRBD1 (6 bases). The CDR3 totals 13 residues. V shed 6 bases and J shed 1 base, with 9 bases lying between them. The germline V gene has CDR1 LNHDA and CDR2 SQIVND (reference sequence). The CDR3 region is CASRTGSNTEAFF. CDR3 DNA: TGTGCCAGTAGGACAGGTTCGAACACTGAAGCTTTCTTT.

This clone was detected only a few times. The rearrangement joins TRBV4-3 to TRBJ1-2, with unresolved D. Trimming cost V 4 bases and J 4 bases, with 10 bases left between them. The CDR3 runs 13 residues. The germline CDR1 and CDR2 sequences are LGHNA and YSLEER. This CDR3 reads CASSPRWGYGYTF. The CDR3 nucleotides are TGCGCCAGCAGCCCCAGGTGGGGCTATGGCTACACCTTC.

V and J are TRBV7-6 and TRBJ2-3, with D possibly being TRBD2 (5 bases). CDR3 length equals 15 residues. The germline V gene encodes CDR1 SGHVS and CDR2 FNYEAQ. The V gene lost 2 bases and the J gene lost 2 bases, with 11 bases spanning the gap. The DNA of the CDR3 is TGTGCCAGCAGCTTAATGGGAGTATACACAGATACGCAGTATTTT. Protein: CASSLMGVYTDTQYF.

This chain joins TRBV28 and TRBJ2-7; maybe TRBD2 (6 bases). This CDR3 spans 16 amino acids. The V end was cut by 5 bases, the J end by 5 bases, with 22 bases between. From germline, CDR1 is MDHEN and CDR2 SYDVKM. The CDR3 loop is CASSTREITAGNEQYF. The CDR3 DNA reads TGTGCCAGCAGTACCCGAGAGATAACGGCGGGGAACGAGCAGTACTTC.

J is TRBJ2-7 and V is TRBV5-1; 7 bases are shared with TRBD1. This CDR3 contains 14 residues. V lost 2 bases, J lost 2 bases, and 4 bases stayed unmatched. Germline CDR1 reads SGHRS; CDR2 reads YFSETQ. CDR3: CASSFAQGAYEQYF. In DNA form, the CDR3 reads TGCGCCAGCAGCTTCGCTCAGGGGGCCTACGAGCAGTACTTC.

The CDR3 protein is CASSSLSKRRLLGKTQYF. Here the CDR3 DNA reads TGTGCCAGCAGTTCCCTCAGTAAAAGGCGCCTGTTGGGGAAGACCCAGTACTTC. V usage is TRBV28 and J usage is TRBJ2-5; the D is unclear. CDR3 length equals 18 residues. From germline, CDR1 is MDHEN and CDR2 SYDVKM. V was clipped by 4 bases and J by 6 bases, with 27 bases between them.

The chain couples TRBV25-1 to TRBJ1-1; 9 bases agree with TRBD1. This CDR3 has 16 amino acids. Germline values: CDR1 MGHDK, CDR2 SYGVNS. Germline trimming cut 7 bases from V and 3 bases from J; bases unmatched to any gene: 12. DNA of the CDR3: TGTGCCAGCATTCGAATGACAGGGGGGAAGGACACTGAAGCTTTCTTT. As protein: CASIRMTGGKDTEAFF. Full variable domain (rest looked up from reference TRBV25-1 and TRBJ1-1): EADIYQTPRYLVIGTGKKITLECSQTMGHDKMYWYQQDPGMELHLIHYSYGVNSTEKGDLSSESTVSRIRTEHFPLTLESARPSHTSQYLCASIRMTGGKDTEAFFGQGTRLTVV.